This TCR beta chain was captured by sequencing in a study of OX40 agonist ivuxolimab in advanced cancers. About the research overall: An agonistic anti-OX40 (CD134) antibody, ivuxolimab, was used to treat the patients. Partial responses occurred in three patients (one hepatocellular carcinoma, two cutaneous melanoma). Findings and limits, study-wide: CD4+ and CD8+ T cells in blood underwent clonal expansion by week 6 at 0.1 to 3.0 mg/kg. Mean expanded clone counts were higher in CD8+ than CD4+ T cells.

Assay: immunoSEQ multiplex PCR; the TCRdb copy retains only in-frame clones and omits some. The table includes around 80,000 clones, around 94% detected once. Comment on this clone: What it binds is not known.

Trimming left V 0 bases short and J 4 bases short, with 11 bases between. The CDR3 is made up of 15 amino acids. Germline CDR1 and CDR2: SGDLS and YYNGEE. The rearrangement uses TRBV9 and TRBJ2-1, with D possibly matching TRBD2 (5 bases). Sample: CD4+ or CD8+ T cells sorted from blood, taken in a trial of the OX40 agonist ivuxolimab. The receptor's source is an adult with an advanced solid tumor such as melanoma, head and neck, liver or kidney cancer. In nucleotides, the CDR3 is TGTGCCAGCAGCGTAGCGGGGAGCCGGTACAATGAGCAGTTCTTC. Encoded protein: CASSVAGSRYNEQFF.